Listed below are T cell receptor beta chains from one sample, sequenced in a study of T-cell reconstitution after alpha-beta-depleted transplantation in children. Using its own MiXCR run on the PCR reads, TCRdb lists one record per CDR3 protein. The sample lists some 500,000 distinct CDR3 sequences, 32% seen once, with 2.4% in the top ten. The source was PBMCs from the stem cell graft donor, collected from the stem cell graft. These receptors were taken from a human donor who donated a stem cell graft to a child with aplastic anemia. CDR3s include the opening cysteine and the closing phenylalanine or tryptophan. D genes are given only for firm matches. Clone size appears in some rows only: once, few, many, or a class for an expanded clone.

abundance | d_gene | j_gene | v_gene | CDR3nt | CDR3aa
few | TRBD1 | TRBJ1-5 | TRBV25-1 | TGTGCCAGCAGTGGGGACAGAGGCAATCAGCCCCAGCATTTT | CASSGDRGNQPQHF
few | TRBD2 | TRBJ2-3 | TRBV12-3/TRBV12-4 | TGTGCCAGCAGTCCACTAGCGTCCCTCGGCGGGGATACGCAGTATTTT | CASSPLASLGGDTQYF
. | TRBD1 | TRBJ1-3 | TRBV29-1 | TGCAGCGTTGTGGGACAGGGAACCAAGGACTCTGGAAACACCATATATTTT | CSVVGQGTKDSGNTIYF
. | . | TRBJ2-3 | TRBV29-1 | TGCAGCGTTGAAGGGAGGGGATTTACGCAGTATTTT | CSVEGRGFTQYF
few | . | TRBJ1-4 | TRBV7-8 | TGTGCCAGCAGACTACAGGGTCAGACTAATGAAAAACTGTTTTTT | CASRLQGQTNEKLFF
few | . | TRBJ2-1 | TRBV29-1 | TGCAGCGTCGGAGGGCCTAGGTCGTACAATGAGCAGTTCTTC | CSVGGPRSYNEQFF
. | TRBD1 | TRBJ2-2 | TRBV30 | TGTGCCTGGAGGGTATGGGACAGGGCCGGGGAGCTGTTTTTT | CAWRVWDRAGELFF
. | TRBD1 | TRBJ1-5 | TRBV6-5 | TGTGCCAGCAGAAGCTTGACAGGGGGCTGGCCCCAGCATTTT | CASRSLTGGWPQHF
few | . | TRBJ2-1 | TRBV15 | TGTGCCACCAGCAGAGATAGTACAAGGAAAAACAATGAGCAGTTCTTC | CATSRDSTRKNNEQFF
. | . | TRBJ2-1 | TRBV15 | TGTGCCACCAGCAGAGATCGGGCAGGGGCCTATGAGCAGTTCTTC | CATSRDRAGAYEQFF
. | TRBD1 | TRBJ2-5 | TRBV5-1 | TGCGCCAGCAGCGTGGCCGGGACAGGGGAAGTGGAGACCCAGTACTTC | CASSVAGTGEVETQYF
few | . | TRBJ1-1 | TRBV29-1 | TGCAGCGTTGAAGATCCCAGTTATGAAGCTTTCTTT | CSVEDPSYEAFF
many | TRBD2 | TRBJ2-1 | TRBV20-1 | TGCAGTGCTACCGGGACTAGCGGATTCATTTCCTACAATGAGCAGTTCTTC | CSATGTSGFISYNEQFF
. | . | TRBJ2-5 | TRBV7-9 | TGTGCCAGCAGCTTCCTCGGGAGCACAGAGACCCAGTACTTC | CASSFLGSTETQYF
few | TRBD2 | TRBJ2-5 | TRBV7-2 | TGTGCCAGCAGCTTAGTTGCCGGGAGGGCTGGCGAGACCCAGTACTTC | CASSLVAGRAGETQYF
. | . | TRBJ1-1 | TRBV7-2 | TGTGCCAGCAGCCCCCGGTCCGAAGCTTTCTTT | CASSPRSEAFF
few | . | TRBJ1-1 | TRBV20-1 | TGCAGTGCTAGAGATCAAGAGGGTTGGAGGGGTACTGAAGCTTTCTTT | CSARDQEGWRGTEAFF
few | . | TRBJ2-3 | TRBV15 | TGTGCCACCAGCAGAGACCGGGCCGAGGCAGATACGCAGTATTTT | CATSRDRAEADTQYF
once | . | TRBJ1-2 | TRBV7-2 | TGTGCCAGCAGCTTATATAAGGGGGAGACATATGGCTACACCTTC | CASSLYKGETYGYTF
once | . | TRBJ2-1 | TRBV5-1 | TGCGCCAGCAGCTTGACCGGCGGTCGTACCTACAATGAGCAGTTCTTC | CASSLTGGRTYNEQFF
few | . | TRBJ1-2 | TRBV10-3 | TGTGCCATCAGTGACGGCAGGGACTATGGCTACACCTTC | CAISDGRDYGYTF
. | . | TRBJ2-1 | TRBV19 | TGTGCCAGTAGTATGGGGGTCAGCTCCTACAATGAGCAGTTCTTC | CASSMGVSSYNEQFF
few | . | TRBJ1-5 | TRBV20-1 | TGCAGTGCTTGTAGGGGAGGAAGCAATCAGCCCCAGCATTTT | CSACRGGSNQPQHF
few | . | TRBJ2-7 | TRBV5-1 | TGCGCCAGCAGCTTGTGGGATGGCGGGGTGACCTACGAGCAGTACTTC | CASSLWDGGVTYEQYF
. | . | TRBJ1-2 | TRBV5-6 | TGTGCCAGCAGCTCGTTCGTGGGGGTCGGTAACTATGGCTACACCTTC | CASSSFVGVGNYGYTF
. | . | TRBJ2-1 | TRBV28 | TGTGCCAGCAGTTTAAACTGGGGTGAGCAGTTCTTC | CASSLNWGEQFF
once | . | TRBJ2-3 | TRBV5-4 | TGTGCCAGCAGCCCTTGGGTTGGGTCGGGGAGTAGCACAGATACGCAGTATTTT | CASSPWVGSGSSTDTQYF
. | . | TRBJ2-6 | TRBV20-1 | TGCAGTGCTGGCGGGACTCGGTCTGGGGCCAACGTCCTGACTTTC | CSAGGTRSGANVLTF
. | . | TRBJ1-6 | TRBV6-1 | TGTGCCAGCAGAGTTCCCAGGGGTTATAATTCACCCCTCCACTTT | CASRVPRGYNSPLHF
once | . | TRBJ2-5 | TRBV7-9 | TGTGCCAGCAGCTTAGCCGAGGGCCCGGTGGGGACCCAGTACTTC | CASSLAEGPVGTQYF
. | . | TRBJ1-2 | TRBV5-1 | TGCGCCAGCAGCTTGGAAGCCCTCCAAGCGGGCTACACCTTC | CASSLEALQAGYTF
. | . | TRBJ1-6 | TRBV5-1 | TGCGCCAGCAGCGAGGGGCAGCTTAATTCACCCCTCCACTTT | CASSEGQLNSPLHF
few | . | TRBJ2-1 | TRBV7-9 | TGTGCCAGCAGCTCTGAAAGGTCCCCTAATGAGCAGTTCTTC | CASSSERSPNEQFF
. | . | TRBJ2-4 | TRBV6-1 | TGTGCCAGCACCCTAGGGGGTAACAAAAACATTCAGTACTTC | CASTLGGNKNIQYF
few | TRBD2 | TRBJ2-3 | TRBV15 | TGTGCCACCAGCAGAGAAGGGACTAGTGACGATACGCAGTATTTT | CATSREGTSDDTQYF
few | . | TRBJ1-1 | TRBV6-1 | TGTGCCAGCAGTCCCGAAGCACACAAGAACACTGAAGCTTTCTTT | CASSPEAHKNTEAFF
. | . | TRBJ2-1 | TRBV29-1 | TGCAGCGTTGAAGCGACTAGTCGCAATGAGCAGTTCTTC | CSVEATSRNEQFF
. | . | TRBJ1-2 | TRBV15 | TGTGCCACCAGCAGAGACGGGAGCTATGGCTACACCTTC | CATSRDGSYGYTF
. | . | TRBJ1-2 | TRBV6-1 | TGTGCCAGCAGCCTGGTTCCCCTCTATGGCTACACCTTC | CASSLVPLYGYTF
. | . | TRBJ2-1 | TRBV5-4 | TGTGCCAGCAGCTCTTCCGAGGGATCCTACAATGAGCAGTTCTTC | CASSSSEGSYNEQFF
many | TRBD2 | TRBJ2-3 | TRBV6-1 | TGTGCCAGCAGTGAAGAAGCGGGGGGCACAGATACGCAGTATTTT | CASSEEAGGTDTQYF
few | . | TRBJ2-7 | TRBV10-3 | TGTGCCATCAGGAAAATGAGCTCCTACGAGCAGTACTTC | CAIRKMSSYEQYF
. | TRBD2 | TRBJ2-1 | TRBV24-1 | TGTGCCACCAGTGAACCGGGACTAGCGGGATCTGGGGAGCAGTTCTTC | CATSEPGLAGSGEQFF
. | . | TRBJ2-4 | TRBV20-1 | TGCAGTGCCTCAGAGGGCGGAGGGGGGCTTGACATTCAGTACTTC | CSASEGGGGLDIQYF
. | . | TRBJ1-1 | TRBV4-3 | TGCGCCAGCAGCCAAGATTCGGGGGGGGCGGCTTTCTTT | CASSQDSGGAAFF
many | . | TRBJ2-1 | TRBV12-3/TRBV12-4 | TGTGCCAGCAGGACTGACAGTTCCTACAATGAGCAGTTCTTC | CASRTDSSYNEQFF
. | TRBD1 | TRBJ2-1 | TRBV20-1 | TGCAGTGCTCCCTCGGACAGGCGAGCTGAGCAGTTCTTC | CSAPSDRRAEQFF
many | TRBD2 | TRBJ2-5 | TRBV6-5 | TGTGCCAGCGGTCCTAGCGGATATGAGACCCAGTACTTC | CASGPSGYETQYF
. | TRBD2 | TRBJ2-3 | TRBV6-5 | TGTGCCAGCAGTACTCCGGGACTAGCCGTTCTCACAGATACGCAGTATTTT | CASSTPGLAVLTDTQYF
. | TRBD2 | TRBJ2-4 | TRBV20-1 | TGCAGTGCCCCCGGACTAGCGGGGGAGAAAAACATTCAGTACTTC | CSAPGLAGEKNIQYF
. | . | TRBJ1-4 | TRBV10-1 | TGCGCCAGCAGTGAGACGACGGGGGCAACTAATGAAAAACTGTTTTTT | CASSETTGATNEKLFF
few | . | TRBJ2-7 | TRBV20-1 | TGCAGTGCTAGAGATCGGGGGGCAGGGACCTACGAGCAGTACTTC | CSARDRGAGTYEQYF
. | . | TRBJ1-2 | TRBV5-6 | TGTGCCAGCAGCTTGGGCAGGGAGGAGTATGGCTACACCTTC | CASSLGREEYGYTF
. | . | TRBJ2-7 | TRBV20-1 | TGCAGTGCTAGAGGGTCCGGACCATGGGGCGAGCAGTACTTC | CSARGSGPWGEQYF
. | TRBD2 | TRBJ2-1 | TRBV20-1 | TGCAGTGCTTTCCTAGCGGGAGCCTACAATGAGCAGTTCTTC | CSAFLAGAYNEQFF
. | TRBD1 | TRBJ1-1 | TRBV11-3 | TGTGCCAGCAGCTCCCGGACAGGACGCCCTCATGAAGCTTTCTTT | CASSSRTGRPHEAFF
few | TRBD2 | TRBJ2-1 | TRBV6-1 | TGTGCCAGCACTAGCGGGGGATCCTACAATGAGCAGTTCTTC | CASTSGGSYNEQFF
many | TRBD1 | TRBJ2-3 | TRBV4-3 | TGCGCCAGCAGCCAAGGACAGGGAAACACAGATACGCAGTATTTT | CASSQGQGNTDTQYF
. | . | TRBJ1-3 | TRBV5-6 | TGTGCCAGCAGCTATCGCTCTGGAAACACCATATATTTT | CASSYRSGNTIYF